Following are 8 T cell receptor beta chains from one sample sequenced in a study of OX40 agonist ivuxolimab in advanced cancers. Libraries were prepared by immunoSEQ multiplex PCR; TCRdb keeps only in-frame clonotypes and omits some of them. The repertoire holds 55,000 to 80,000 clones, roughly 89% seen once, with around 13% in the top ten. Sequencing used CD4+ or CD8+ T cells sorted from blood, obtained in a trial of the OX40 agonist ivuxolimab. Source of these receptors: an adult with an advanced solid tumor such as melanoma, head and neck, liver or kidney cancer.

The chain links TRBV4-2 to TRBJ2-5; tentative D call: TRBD1 (5 bases). Germline V CDR1 and CDR2: LGHNA, YNFKEQ. CDR3 length: 13 residues. The V end lost 4 bases, the J end lost 3 bases, and 9 bases lay between the germline ends. The CDR3 sequence: CASSRGRKETQYF. For the CDR3, the DNA is TGTGCCAGCAGCCGGGGCAGAAAAGAGACCCAGTACTTC.

The chain joins TRBV2 to TRBJ2-7, with 10 bases fitting TRBD2. The trim removed 3 bases at V and 2 bases at J, leaving 1 base unmatched. The CDR3 consists of 14 residues. CDR1 is SNHLY, CDR2 FYNNEI, per germline. Here the CDR3 reads CASSDGTSAYEQYF. CDR3 nucleotide sequence: TGTGCCAGCAGTGACGGGACTAGCGCCTACGAGCAGTACTTC.

V gene TRBV5-4 combines with J gene TRBJ2-1, with D perhaps TRBD2 (5 bases). Germline lookup yields CDR1 SGHNT and CDR2 YYREEE (reference sequence). V was shortened by 4 bases and J by 4 bases, with 15 bases between the two germline ends. CDR3 size: 15 residues. DNA of the CDR3: TGTGCCAGCAGCCCACCCCTTGGACTGTACAATGAGCAGTTCTTC. It codes for CASSPPLGLYNEQFF. Based on the CDR3 plus reference TRBV5-4 and TRBJ2-1, the full variable domain is ETGVTQSPTHLIKTRGQQVTLRCSSQSGHNTVSWYQQALGQGPQFIFQYYREEENGRGNFPPRFSGLQFPNYSSELNVNALELDDSALYLCASSPPLGLYNEQFFGPGTRLTVL.

The rearrangement links TRBV5-1 to TRBJ2-7; D is unresolved. CDR1 is SGHRS and CDR2 is YFSETQ in the germline V gene. V was pared by 0 bases and J by 1 base, with 8 bases between. This CDR3 contains 14 residues. The CDR3 here is CASSLVPESYEQYF. CDR3 DNA sequence: TGCGCCAGCAGCTTGGTTCCCGAATCCTACGAGCAGTACTTC.

The genes are TRBV27 and TRBJ2-1, with 8 bases fitting TRBD2. After removal of 2 bases from V and 5 bases from J, the junction contained 5 bases not matched to a gene. The CDR3 is 15 residues long. The germline V gene has CDR1 MNHEY and CDR2 SMNVEV (reference sequence). Here the CDR3 reads CASSLLSGSDNEQFF. The CDR3 DNA sequence: TGTGCCAGCAGTTTACTCAGCGGGAGCGACAATGAGCAGTTCTTC.

V and J are TRBV6-1 and TRBJ2-7, with D perhaps matching TRBD1 (5 bases). Germline-derived CDR1 and CDR2 are MNHNS and SASEGT. The CDR3 is made up of 13 amino acids. V was cut by 3 bases and J by 2 bases, with 8 bases left in between. CDR3 bases: TGTGCCAGCAGTGAGGGGCTAGCCTACGAGCAGTACTTC. Its protein product is CASSEGLAYEQYF.

The CDR3 protein is CASGRLDGYTF. The DNA of the CDR3 is TGTGCCAGCGGCAGGCTTGATGGCTACACCTTC. The chain couples TRBV27 to TRBJ1-2, with unresolved D. The CDR3 sequence is 11 residues long. Germline CDR1 and CDR2: MNHEY and SMNVEV (reference sequence). Trimming pared 8 bases from V and 6 bases from J, leaving 10 bases between.

This clone was counted once. The DNA of the CDR3 is TGTGCCAGCAGTTCCCGCGGCTCTGAAGCTTTCTTT. It translates to CASSSRGSEAFF. V gene TRBV27 combines with J gene TRBJ1-1; D gene unclear. The CDR3 is 12 amino acids. Germline V gives CDR1 MNHEY, CDR2 SMNVEV (reference sequence). V was clipped by 4 bases and J by 6 bases, with 9 bases between them.